The 24 T cell receptor beta chains below come from one sample, sequenced in a study of regulatory T cells in long-lasting Graves disease. Sample time point: newly diagnosed GD, antithyroid drugs for less than 3 months. Scientists built the TCR library using RNA that was extracted from PBMCs. Libraries of TCR beta came from iRepertoire HTBI primers plus Arm-PCR of CDR3 regions. TCRdb re-derived calls from the multiplex PCR reads in MiXCR, one entry per CDR3 protein. This table has around 400,000 distinct CDR3 sequences, around 15% appearing once. Sequenced here: peripheral blood mononuclear cells (PBMCs), sampled at new diagnosis, from a patient treated with antithyroid drugs. These receptors all stem from a female donor with Graves disease.

DNA for the CDR3: TGTGCCAGCAGCCTGAACCCGACAGCTACAGATACGCAGTATTTT. It translates to CASSLNPTATDTQYF. V gene TRBV3-1 combines with J gene TRBJ2-3, with TRBD1 as a possible D gene (5 bases). Germline V gives CDR1 LGHDT, CDR2 YNNKEL (reference sequence). CDR3 length: 15 amino acids. V dropped 4 bases and J dropped 3 bases, with 14 bases sitting between them.

The sample holds many counts of this clonotype. This sequence joins TRBV2 and TRBJ1-1; D gene uncertain. The CDR3 has 13 amino acids. Germline loops: CDR1 SNHLY, CDR2 FYNNEI. Trimming shortened V by 7 bases and J by 3 bases, and 12 bases separated the two germline ends. CDR3 bases: TGTGCCAGCACCCTGGCGGGAGACACTGAAGCTTTCTTT. It specifies CASTLAGDTEAFF.

In the case of this clonotype: It differs at one base from a far larger clone, so likely a read error. This rearrangement joins TRBV27 to TRBJ2-1; 7 bases match TRBD1. The DNA matches TRBJ2-5 better at its end, which makes the J call doubtful. This CDR3 is built from 16 residues. The germline V gene has CDR1 MNHEY and CDR2 SMNVEV (reference sequence). The CDR3 is CTSSPGQQKSQETQYF. CDR3 DNA: TGTACCAGCAGTCCGGGACAGCAAAAAAGTCAAGAGACCCAGTACTTC.

With regard to this clonotype: This may arise from a read error, as a much more abundant clone is one base away. V gene TRBV20-1 combines with J gene TRBJ2-3; D could derive from TRBD1 or TRBD2 (6 bases each). The germline CDR1 and CDR2 sequences are DFQATT and SNEGSKA (reference sequence). The CDR3 is made up of 16 amino acids. The CDR3: CSARGRGVLSALRHYF. The DNA of the CDR3 is TGCAGTGCTAGAGGGAGGGGGGTCCTCTCCGCACTTAGGCATTACTTC.

This clonotype was seen repeatedly, ten times or more. The chain has TRBV30 and TRBJ1-1; no definite D call. Germline CDR1 and CDR2: GTSNPN and SVGIG (reference sequence). The CDR3 runs 14 residues. V was trimmed by 0 bases and J by 1 base, leaving 9 bases between them. Here the CDR3 DNA reads TGTGCCTGGAGTGTTAGAGACAAGAACACTGAAGCTTTCTTT. Its translation is CAWSVRDKNTEAFF. The entire variable domain, with the rest obtained from reference TRBV30 and TRBJ1-1, is as follows: SQTIHQWPATLVQPVGSPLSLECTVEGTSNPNLYWYRQAAGRGLQLLFYSVGIGQISSEVPQNLSASRPQDRQFILSSKKLLLSDSGFYLCAWSVRDKNTEAFFGQGTRLTVV.

The rearrangement uses TRBV12-3 or TRBV12-4 and TRBJ2-7, with a tentative D call TRBD1 (6 bases). The V end lost 5 bases, the J end lost 3 bases, and 14 bases lay between the germline ends. There are 14 residues in the CDR3. CDR3 DNA: TGTGCCAGCAGTCCAGGGGTTGGGGACTACGAGCAGTACTTC. It translates to CASSPGVGDYEQYF.

This clonotype was observed at least ten times. This rearrangement joins TRBV7-9 to TRBJ1-1; D not resolved. This CDR3 spans 13 amino acids. Trimming stripped 2 bases from V and 1 base from J, with 5 bases between. Germline CDR1 and CDR2: SEHNR and FQNEAQ (reference sequence). The CDR3 sequence: CASSLNRNTEAFF. CDR3 bases: TGTGCCAGCAGCTTAAACAGGAACACTGAAGCTTTCTTT.

The chain links TRBV6-4 to TRBJ1-6; D is ambiguous. Germline-derived CDR1 and CDR2 are MRHNA and SNTAGT. V was clipped by 2 bases and J by 7 bases, with 6 bases between them. This CDR3 has 13 residues. The CDR3 DNA sequence: TGTGCCAGCAGTGACAGAGCAAATTCACCCCTCCACTTT. Translated: CASSDRANSPLHF.

Many counts were recorded for this clonotype. The junction shows a germline mismatch at one end, possibly a read error. The CDR3 DNA sequence: TGTGCCAGCAGTTTGACAGAGACCCAGTACTTC. Protein sequence: CASSLTETQYF. The chain uses TRBV5-1 and TRBJ2-5; no definite D call. The CDR3 is 11 amino acids. The germline V gene encodes CDR1 SGHRS and CDR2 YFSETQ.

This clonotype showed up many times. The chain is built from TRBV28 and TRBJ2-7, with no clear D. Per the germline V gene, CDR1 is MDHEN and CDR2 is SYDVKM. The CDR3 loop spans 11 amino acids. V was trimmed by 7 bases and J by 0 bases, leaving 4 bases between them. CDR3 amino acids: CASKFSYEQYF. The CDR3 nucleotides are TGTGCCAGCAAATTCTCCTACGAGCAGTACTTC.

This clonotype was seen at least ten times. The chain uses TRBV6-5 and TRBJ1-5, with 7 bases aligning to TRBD1. Germline V lookup: CDR1 MNHEY, CDR2 SVGAGI. The CDR3 length is 16 residues. The junction had 7 bases not matched to a gene; V was cut back by 0 bases and J by 5 bases. The CDR3 loop reads CASSYSTGQLHQPQHF. CDR3 coding DNA: TGTGCCAGCAGTTACTCTACGGGACAGTTACATCAGCCCCAGCATTTT.

The table lists this clonotype with many counts. This rearrangement joins TRBV20-1 to TRBJ2-6; D is undetermined. The germline V gene has CDR1 DFQATT and CDR2 SNEGSKA (reference sequence). The CDR3 contains 15 residues. V shed 0 bases and J shed 0 bases, with 6 bases lying between them. This CDR3 reads CSARDINSGANVLTF. In DNA form, the CDR3 reads TGCAGTGCTAGAGATATCAACTCTGGGGCCAACGTCCTGACTTTC.

This clonotype was seen ten or more times. The chain is built from TRBV2 and TRBJ1-5; TRBD1 matches at 8 bases. This CDR3 has 19 amino acids. Germline loops: CDR1 SNHLY, CDR2 FYNNEI. V shed 5 bases, J shed 0 bases, and the junction held 15 bases outside the gene matches. The CDR3 protein is CASSYEVGTGEYSNQPQHF. CDR3 nucleotides: TGTGCCAGCAGTTACGAGGTTGGGACAGGAGAATATAGCAATCAGCCCCAGCATTTT.

V is TRBV6-1 and J is TRBJ2-1; the match to TRBD2 covers 9 bases. The germline gives CDR1 MNHNS, CDR2 SASEGT. V lost 3 bases and J lost 4; bases outside the gene matches: 4. CDR3 length: 15 residues. The CDR3 spells CASSDGLAGYNEQFF. The DNA of the CDR3 is TGTGCCAGCAGTGACGGGCTAGCGGGGTACAATGAGCAGTTCTTC.

This clonotype appeared many times. The chain is built from TRBV6-2 or TRBV6-3 and TRBJ2-7; 14 bases are shared with TRBD2. Germline V gene data show CDR1 as MNHEY and CDR2 as SVGEGT. The CDR3 loop spans 14 amino acids. The J segment lost 10 bases and the V segment lost 11 bases, leaving 13 bases of the junction unmatched. The CDR3 region is CAASRGTSGSSQYF. DNA for the CDR3: TGTGCCGCCAGCCGCGGGACTAGCGGGAGTAGCCAGTACTTC.

This clonotype was observed a handful of times. The junction does not match germline at one end; this may be a read error. This chain connects TRBV6-1 to TRBJ1-2; the D is unclear. CDR3 length: 15 amino acids. Germline values: CDR1 MNHNS, CDR2 SASEGT. CDR3 DNA: TGCGCCAGCAGGCTTACCTCGACGGTGAACTATGGCTACACCTTC. Translating it yields CASRLTSTVNYGYTF.

This clonotype has a count of ten or more. This sequence joins TRBV20-1 and TRBJ1-1; 9 nucleotides agree with TRBD1. J lost 6 bases, V lost 7 bases, and 15 bases had no gene match. Germline CDR1 is DFQATT and CDR2 is SNEGSKA (reference sequence). The CDR3 is 15 amino acids. The CDR3 region is CSGSDRGLLNAEAFF. The DNA for the CDR3 is TGCAGTGGTTCGGACAGGGGCCTGCTAAACGCTGAAGCTTTCTTT.

This clonotype was found many times. The chain couples TRBV11-2 to TRBJ2-1, with 7 positions matching TRBD2. The CDR3 is made up of 16 amino acids. Germline V gives CDR1 SGHAT, CDR2 FQNNGV. Trimming cost V 4 bases and J 7 bases; bases outside gene matches: 13. The CDR3 loop reads CASSYRFGLAGNEQFF. In DNA, the CDR3 is TGTGCCAGCAGCTACCGGTTCGGATTAGCGGGTAATGAGCAGTTCTTC.

This clonotype appeared many times. This chain links TRBV19 with TRBJ1-4; 8 bases map to TRBD1. The V gene end was trimmed by 4 bases and the J gene end by 6 bases; junction bases not matched to a gene: 13. The CDR3 has 17 amino acids. In germline, CDR1 is LNHDA, CDR2 SQIVND (reference sequence). CDR3 amino acids: CASSTGTGRVEDEKLFF. CDR3 nucleotides: TGTGCCAGTAGTACTGGGACAGGAAGAGTAGAAGATGAAAAACTGTTTTTT. Supplemented by reference TRBV19 and TRBJ1-4, the full variable domain reads DGGITQSPKYLFRKEGQNVTLSCEQNLNHDAMYWYRQDPGQGLRLIYYSQIVNDFQKGDIAEGYSVSREKKESFPLTVTSAQKNPTAFYLCASSTGTGRVEDEKLFFGSGTQLSVL.

This clonotype was recorded at least ten times. V gene TRBV11-2 combines with J gene TRBJ2-1; 7 bases agree with TRBD2. Germline V gives CDR1 SGHAT, CDR2 FQNNGV. The CDR3 sequence is 16 residues long. Trimming removed 4 bases from V and 4 bases from J; junction bases left unmatched: 10. CDR3 nucleotides: TGTGCCAGCAGCTCACTACGCCAGGGACTATACAATGAGCAGTTCTTC. Amino acid sequence: CASSSLRQGLYNEQFF. The entire variable domain, with the rest obtained from reference TRBV11-2 and TRBJ2-1, is as follows: EAGVAQSPRYKIIEKRQSVAFWCNPISGHATLYWYQQILGQGPKLLIQFQNNGVVDDSQLPKDRFSAERLKGVDSTLKIQPAKLEDSAVYLCASSSLRQGLYNEQFFGPGTRLTVL.

There are many counts of this clonotype. The chain carries TRBV12-3 or TRBV12-4 and TRBJ2-3; no clear D. The germline V and J ends were trimmed by 7 bases and 2 bases, with 13 bases remaining between them. This CDR3 is built from 14 residues. The CDR3 region has the DNA TGTGCCAGCACGGCCGGGCAGACCACAGATACGCAGTATTTT. It translates to CASTAGQTTDTQYF.

The genes are TRBV20-1 and TRBJ1-5; D remains unclear. V was shortened by 3 bases and J by 5 bases, with 20 bases between the two germline ends. Germline CDR1 reads DFQATT; CDR2 reads SNEGSKA (reference sequence). CDR3 length equals 16 residues. DNA of the CDR3: TGCAGTGCTAGGCATTCCGGTTGGACGGCTGATCAGCCCCAGCATTTT. Protein sequence: CSARHSGWTADQPQHF.

This chain links TRBV10-2 with TRBJ1-2; 8 bases align to TRBD1. CDR1 is WSHSY, CDR2 SAAADI, per germline. The CDR3 is made up of 15 amino acids. After removal of 8 bases from V and 6 bases from J, the junction contained 14 bases not matched to a gene. As DNA, the CDR3 is TGCGCCAGCGGGACAGGCGCGAATTCCCCCCATGGCTACACCTTC. Translated, it gives CASGTGANSPHGYTF.

This clonotype was seen many times. CDR3 in DNA: TGCAGTGCTAGAGACCGTAGACAGGGCGATTCACCCCTCCACTTT. This gives the protein CSARDRRQGDSPLHF. The chain links TRBV20-1 to TRBJ1-6; 7 positions agree with TRBD1. The J segment lost 8 bases and the V segment lost 0 bases, leaving 7 bases of the junction unmatched. This CDR3 has 15 amino acids. Per the germline V gene, CDR1 is DFQATT and CDR2 is SNEGSKA (reference sequence).